This TCR beta chain was found in a study of T cell responses to AZD1222 COVID-19 vaccine (dated by TCRdb to 2020 to 2022). Study-wide context: AZD1222 recipients with second doses at about 4 weeks or about 12 weeks were pooled, because spike-specific TCR depth and breadth did not differ between schedules. A total of about 230 trial participants underwent TCR sequencing, of whom 200 to 220 received two doses of AZD1222 and some 25 received two doses of the MenACWY control vaccine. Enrollment into the trials was organized by age into subgroups of 18-55, 56-69 and 70-plus years, and those subgroups contained approximately 160, 26 and 62 TCR-sequenced participants, respectively.

The study at large found these results: Most participants were white British and females outnumbered males, and the authors suggested that clonal diversity may have been underestimated. Conclusions about previously exposed vaccinees were limited because only a handful of AZD1222 recipients were SARS-CoV-2 seropositive at baseline. Nearly half of unique spike-specific TCRs reportedly recognized epitopes outside regions mutated in the B.1.351 and B.1.1.7 variants. Because no samples from the day 14 peak response were available, repertoires could be characterized only after the peak T cell response. The 56-69-year group was small, and its depth increase did not reach significance, likely because of low power. Spike-specific TCR breadth and depth rose significantly after two AZD1222 doses compared with day 0 and with MenACWY recipients. The vaccine-associated CD4 TCRs covered the entire spike protein, and the dominant responses fell in regions 160-218 and 743-854.

The CDR3 regions of human TCRbeta chains were analyzed by immunosequencing. The authors processed their data as follows. TCRs in the repertoires were matched against a reference library of SARS-CoV-2-specific TCRs that had been generated with the MIRA antigen-specificity platform. Breadth was defined as the fraction of unique TCRs that were SARS-CoV-2-associated. Depth was defined as the fraction of total T cells that were SARS-CoV-2-associated. Using the MIRA data, each spike-specific TCR was mapped to the spike region that the TCR reacts to and placed in a CD4 or CD8 class. Log10-transformed breadth and depth values were compared by one-way ANOVA with Sidak's multiple comparisons tests. The table comes from immuneACCESS by way of TCRdb, which keeps in-frame sequences with V and J called. Part of the clones is missing from these tables; in studies checked, under half for an unresolved V gene and the rest for unknown reasons. The V and J calls and clone size were taken over from that table, and D and trimming were inferred from the DNA. Within this sample are around 150,000 clones, with roughly 94% of them counted one time only. Roughly 1.3% of the sample is held by the ten biggest clonotypes.

With respect to this clone: It has no known antigen specificity. No quality values exist for individual bases; no much larger clone is one base distant.

In the paper's terms, the time point label means: baseline before first vaccination. Vaccinee samples came from UK trials COV001 and COV002, including a single-blind randomized controlled phase 2/3 trial of AZD1222 (ChAdOx1 nCoV-19) in healthy adults. Trial participant PBMC samples were collected at day 0 and day 28 after the second dose for TCRbeta chain sequencing. The TCR sequence derives from an adult in good health. Material: peripheral blood, obtained on day 0 of AZD1222 vaccination.

In nucleotide form, the sequence is TGCGCCAGCAGCCCAGGACTAGCGGCCCTACAAGAGACCCAGTACTTC. Its translation reads: CASSPGLAALQETQYF. The chain couples TRBV4-1 to TRBJ2-5, and 10 bases in between align with TRBD2. The CDR3 has 16 amino acids, counting the end cysteine and phenylalanine. The only DNA kept is the CDR3, 48 bases in frame from the first base. Per the germline V gene, MGHRA is the CDR1 and YSYEKL is the CDR2. The junction shows trimming of 4 bases on V and 2 bases on J, and the gene matches do not reach 7 bases of it.